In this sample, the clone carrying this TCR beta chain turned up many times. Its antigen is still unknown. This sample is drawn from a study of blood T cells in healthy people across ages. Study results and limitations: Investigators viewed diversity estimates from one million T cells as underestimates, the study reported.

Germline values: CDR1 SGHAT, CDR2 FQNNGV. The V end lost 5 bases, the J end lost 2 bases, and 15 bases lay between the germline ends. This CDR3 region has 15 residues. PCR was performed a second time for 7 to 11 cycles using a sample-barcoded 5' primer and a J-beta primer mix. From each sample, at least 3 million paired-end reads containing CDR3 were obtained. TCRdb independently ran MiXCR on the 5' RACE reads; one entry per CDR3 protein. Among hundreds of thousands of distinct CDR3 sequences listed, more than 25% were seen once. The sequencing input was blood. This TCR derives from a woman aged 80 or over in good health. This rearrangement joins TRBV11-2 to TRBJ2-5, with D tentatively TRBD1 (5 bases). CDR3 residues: CASSLGPTDQETQYF. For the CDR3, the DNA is TGTGCCAGCAGCCTGGGTCCGACAGATCAAGAGACCCAGTACTTC.